This is a list of T cell receptor beta chains from one sample in a study of T cell responses to AZD1222 COVID-19 vaccine. Here immunoSEQ multiplex PCR was the method, and the copy in TCRdb shows in-frame clones only, minus some. The profile covers 75,000 to 90,000 clones, with about 84% appearing a single time and 8.7% taken by the ten largest. Material: peripheral blood, obtained on day 0 of AZD1222 vaccination. The receptors were sampled from an adult in good health. Each CDR3 is given with its conserved first and last residue. The D gene is left open where the match is weak. Only part of the rows carry a size: once, few, many, or a class if the clone is expanded.

abundance,v_gene,j_gene,d_gene,CDR3nt,CDR3aa
.,TRBV24-1,TRBJ2-1,.,TGTGCCACCAGTGTCCCTAGCGAGAGGGGTGAGCAGTTCTTC,CATSVPSERGEQFF
.,TRBV5-1,TRBJ2-3,.,TGCGCCAGCAGCCCGTTTGCCCGGGGCACAGATACGCAGTATTTT,CASSPFARGTDTQYF
few,TRBV5-1,TRBJ2-3,.,TGCGCCAGCAGCGGCGGGGGCACAGATACGCAGTATTTT,CASSGGGTDTQYF
.,TRBV7-9,TRBJ1-1,TRBD1,TGTGCCAGCAGCTCTAGGACAGGGGACACTGAAGCTTTCTTT,CASSSRTGDTEAFF
.,TRBV11-2,TRBJ2-3,.,TGTGCCAGCAGCTTAGGTGCGGGTATGGTGGATACGCAGTATTTT,CASSLGAGMVDTQYF
.,TRBV4-3,TRBJ2-3,.,TGCGCCAGCAGCCAAGATACTCCAGATACGCAGTATTTT,CASSQDTPDTQYF
.,TRBV5-6,TRBJ1-6,.,TGTGCCAGCAGCTTGGGAGGCCGACAGGATCGGAATTCACCCCTCCACTTT,CASSLGGRQDRNSPLHF
.,TRBV11-1,TRBJ2-5,.,TGTGCCAGCAGCAGAAGAGGGGGGCCGATAGGAGAGACCCAGTACTTC,CASSRRGGPIGETQYF
.,TRBV7-2,TRBJ2-2,.,TGTGCCAGCAGCCCAAGGCCACGGAACACCGGGGAGCTGTTTTTT,CASSPRPRNTGELFF
.,TRBV25-1,TRBJ1-1,.,TGTGCCAGCAGTGAATCAGGGCGGATCACTGAAGCTTTCTTT,CASSESGRITEAFF
.,TRBV6-4,TRBJ1-1,TRBD1,TGTGCCAGCAGGGCTGACAGGGGCGAAGCTTTCTTT,CASRADRGEAFF
once,TRBV7-9,TRBJ2-5,.,TGTGCCAGCAGCTTAGTATCCGGTCGGGGTGTTGTGGAGACCCAGTACTTC,CASSLVSGRGVVETQYF
.,TRBV10-2,TRBJ2-2,TRBD2,TGCGCCACCAAGCGGGGACCGAACACCGGGGAGCTGTTTTTT,CATKRGPNTGELFF
.,TRBV5-6,TRBJ1-1,.,TGTGCCAGCAGCCCGGGACAAAACACTGAAGCTTTCTTT,CASSPGQNTEAFF
.,TRBV7-9,TRBJ2-7,.,TGTGCCAGCAGCTTCCCGGGACGAGGGGGATACGAGCAGTACTTC,CASSFPGRGGYEQYF
.,TRBV5-4,TRBJ2-1,TRBD1,TGTGCCAGCAGCTCCAACAGACAGGGATACAATGAGCAGTTCTTC,CASSSNRQGYNEQFF
.,TRBV6-1,TRBJ1-2,.,TGTGCCAGCAGTGAAGTGAGGCAAGCTAACTATGGCTACACCTTC,CASSEVRQANYGYTF
.,TRBV2,TRBJ1-2,TRBD1,TGTGCCAGCAGTGAGGGGACAGGGGGAACTAACTATGGCTACACCTTC,CASSEGTGGTNYGYTF
.,TRBV27,TRBJ2-3,.,TGTGCCAGCACCGCCAATTGGAGGGGGATAGGACCCGGCACAGATACGCAGTATTTT,CASTANWRGIGPGTDTQYF
.,TRBV6-1,TRBJ1-4,.,TGTGCCAGCAGTGAAAGGCGCAGGGGTGAAAAACTGTTTTTT,CASSERRRGEKLFF
.,TRBV2,TRBJ2-1,TRBD1,TGTGCCAGCAGTGAACAGGACAGGGCAAACGATGAGCAGTTCTTC,CASSEQDRANDEQFF
.,TRBV6-2/TRBV6-3,TRBJ1-2,.,TGTGCCAGCAGTTCGATACAGGGATCCAACTATGGCTACACCTTC,CASSSIQGSNYGYTF
.,TRBV9,TRBJ2-4,.,TGTGCCAGCTCTAGGGGGGCTGCGGCCAAAAACATTCAGTACTTC,CASSRGAAAKNIQYF
.,TRBV4-3,TRBJ2-5,.,TGCGCCAGCAGCCTAGGCTTATCGAGCGGGGAGACCCAGTACTTC,CASSLGLSSGETQYF
once,TRBV18,TRBJ2-2,.,TGTGCCAGCTCACCAATTTGGAGCGACCCCGGCACGAGGACCGGGGAGCTGTTTTTT,CASSPIWSDPGTRTGELFF
.,TRBV9,TRBJ2-4,.,TGTGCCAGCAGCAGAGGGGGAGGGACGGACATTCAGTACTTC,CASSRGGGTDIQYF
.,TRBV7-8,TRBJ1-2,.,TGTGCCAGCAGCTTATCGACCATTCTGTATGGCTACACCTTC,CASSLSTILYGYTF
.,TRBV6-5,TRBJ2-7,TRBD1,TGTGCCAGCAGTAACCGGGACAGGACCTACGAGCAGTACTTC,CASSNRDRTYEQYF
.,TRBV27,TRBJ2-1,TRBD1,TGTGCCAGCAGTATTACCGGGACAGGGTATGAGCAGTTCTTC,CASSITGTGYEQFF
.,TRBV5-6,TRBJ1-2,.,TGTGCCAGCAGCTCGTTGTACAGGGACGGCTATGGCTACACCTTC,CASSSLYRDGYGYTF
.,TRBV5-4,TRBJ2-5,.,TGTGCCAGCAGCTTGGCCGGCTCGGGGGCTCGGGAGACCCAGTACTTC,CASSLAGSGARETQYF
.,TRBV6-5,TRBJ1-2,TRBD1,TGTGCCAGCAGCACAGGGGGCAATGGCTACACCTTC,CASSTGGNGYTF